One and the same sample provided the 18 T cell receptor beta chains below, sequenced in a study of blood T cells in healthy people across ages. Together with a sample-barcoded 5' primer, a J-beta primer mix was included in a second PCR lasting roughly 6 to 12 cycles. MiXCR, run by TCRdb on the 5' RACE reads, gives a single entry per CDR3 protein. The data show about 760,000 distinct CDR3 sequences, with more than 50% seen just once and 20% to 30% held by the top ten. Sample: blood. The receptors derive from a man aged 40-49 years in good health.

The rearrangement joins TRBV12-3 or TRBV12-4 to TRBJ2-1; 16 bases agree with TRBD2. Trimming cost V 6 bases and J 8 bases; bases outside gene matches: 7. CDR3 length: 16 residues. CDR3: CASSGTSGRAVDEQFF. The CDR3 region has the DNA TGTGCCAGCAGCGGGACTAGCGGGAGGGCCGTCGATGAGCAGTTCTTC.

This clonotype was seen a handful of times. The CDR3 DNA follows: TGTGCCAGCAGCTTAGGTGGTAGGGGGCGCCCCACAGATACGCAGTATTTT. Protein product: CASSLGGRGRPTDTQYF. The chain combines TRBV7-3 with TRBJ2-3, with 7 positions matching TRBD1. Germline values: CDR1 SGHTA, CDR2 FQGTGA. V lost 2 bases to trimming and J lost 2 bases; unmatched junction nucleotides: 10. The CDR3 loop spans 17 amino acids. Variable domain in full (rest from reference TRBV7-3 and TRBJ2-3): GAGVSQTPSNKVTEKGKYVELRCDPISGHTALYWYRQSLGQGPEFLIYFQGTGAADDSGLPNDRFFAVRPEGSVSTLKIQRTERGDSAVYLCASSLGGRGRPTDTQYFGPGTRLTVL.

In this sample, this clonotype turned up a few times. The chain combines TRBV2 with TRBJ2-5; D ambiguous. CDR1 is SNHLY and CDR2 is FYNNEI in the germline V gene. CDR3 length equals 14 residues. V shed 2 bases and J shed 2 bases, with 9 bases lying between them. The CDR3 region has the DNA TGTGCCAGCAGTGAACTCCTAGGTCAAGAGACCCAGTACTTC. Translating it yields CASSELLGQETQYF.

The V and J genes are TRBV24-1 and TRBJ2-6; D not resolved. Germline lookup yields CDR1 KGHDR and CDR2 SFDVKD. The CDR3 is 13 amino acids. V was trimmed by 7 bases and J by 2 bases, leaving 5 bases between them. CDR3 loop: CATSRAGANVLTF. The CDR3 nucleotides are TGTGCCACCAGCCGGGCTGGGGCCAACGTCCTGACTTTC.

V gene TRBV9 combines with J gene TRBJ2-3, with 10 positions matching TRBD2. V lost 9 bases to trimming and J lost 0 bases; unmatched junction nucleotides: 13. Per the germline V gene, CDR1 is SGDLS and CDR2 is YYNGEE. The CDR3 spans 17 residues. The CDR3 protein is CANLPNSGRSSTDTQYF. CDR3 in DNA: TGTGCCAACCTTCCTAATAGCGGGAGGTCTAGCACAGATACGCAGTATTTT.

The chain carries TRBV20-1 and TRBJ2-1; D unclear. Germline lookup yields CDR1 DFQATT and CDR2 SNEGSKA (reference sequence). There are 17 residues in the CDR3. The V gene lost 0 bases and the J gene lost 0 bases, with 15 bases spanning the gap. CDR3 coding DNA: TGCAGTGCTAGAGATCATGCGTCCGGAAACTCCTACAATGAGCAGTTCTTC. As protein: CSARDHASGNSYNEQFF.

This clonotype has only a few counts. The chain has TRBV2 and TRBJ1-1, with D unclear. This CDR3 is 16 amino acids long. CDR1 is SNHLY, CDR2 FYNNEI, per germline. Trimming removed 1 base from V and 1 base from J, with 13 bases in between. The CDR3 reads CASSEGPGTGNTEAFF. The CDR3 bases are TGTGCCAGCAGTGAAGGCCCGGGAACGGGGAACACTGAAGCTTTCTTT.

The rearrangement uses TRBV10-2 and TRBJ1-2; D call uncertain. Germline V gene data show CDR1 as WSHSY and CDR2 as SAAADI. This CDR3 region has 14 residues. The ends were cut back, 2 bases at V and 1 base at J, with 8 bases in the middle. This CDR3 reads CASSEGNSNYGYTF. DNA of the CDR3: TGCGCCAGCAGTGAGGGCAACAGTAACTATGGCTACACCTTC.

Concerning this clonotype itself: At one boundary the junction diverges from the germline segment, which might be a read error. This chain uses TRBV5-1 with TRBJ1-2; D gene ambiguous. The CDR3 totals 15 residues. Germline CDR1 SGHRS, CDR2 YFSETQ. This CDR3 is CASSLDVARIYGHTF. The CDR3 nucleotides are TGCGCCAGCAGCTTGGACGTCGCCCGGATCTATGGCCACACCTTC.

This chain uses TRBV9 with TRBJ2-1; 8 nucleotides align to TRBD2. This CDR3 comprises 16 residues. Trimming at V came to 5 bases and at J to 7 bases, leaving 14 bases not matched to a gene. Germline CDR1 and CDR2: SGDLS and YYNGEE. CDR3 coding DNA: TGTGCCAGCAGACAGACGATCGGGAGCGGGGGAAATGAGCAGTTCTTC. This encodes CASRQTIGSGGNEQFF.

V usage is TRBV7-2 and J usage is TRBJ2-7, with 9 bases identical to TRBD2. Germline lookup yields CDR1 SGHTA and CDR2 FQGNSA. CDR3 length: 16 amino acids. V lost 6 bases and J lost 3; bases outside the gene matches: 12. The CDR3 DNA sequence: TGTGCCAGCAGTGAGAAACGGACTAGCGTTGGCTACGAGCAGTACTTC. It yields the protein CASSEKRTSVGYEQYF. The full variable domain, its missing parts supplied by reference TRBV7-2 and TRBJ2-7, is GAGVSQSPSNKVTEKGKDVELRCDPISGHTALYWYRQSLGQGLEFLIYFQGNSAPDKSGLPSDRFSAERTGGSVSTLTIQRTQQEDSAVYLCASSEKRTSVGYEQYFGPGTRLTVT.

This chain joins TRBV5-1 and TRBJ2-1, with 9 nucleotides matching TRBD2. The CDR3 is 15 residues long. The germline V gene encodes CDR1 SGHRS and CDR2 YFSETQ. The V and J ends lost 0 bases and 8 bases, in that order; junction bases with no gene match: 6. Here the CDR3 reads CASSLGTSGLHEQFF. The CDR3 DNA sequence: TGCGCCAGCAGCTTGGGCACTAGCGGGTTACATGAGCAGTTCTTC.

The chain carries TRBV18 and TRBJ1-5; D might be TRBD1 (6 bases). Germline V gene data show CDR1 as KGHSH and CDR2 as LQKENI. V shed 5 bases and J shed 1 base, with 12 bases lying between them. The CDR3 runs 15 residues. CDR3: CASSSDGQSNQPQHF. DNA for the CDR3: TGTGCCAGCTCATCAGACGGACAGAGCAATCAGCCCCAGCATTTT. The entire variable domain, with the rest obtained from reference TRBV18 and TRBJ1-5, is as follows: NAGVMQNPRHLVRRRGQEARLRCSPMKGHSHVYWYRQLPEEGLKFMVYLQKENIIDESGMPKERFSAEFPKEGPSILRIQQVVRGDSAAYFCASSSDGQSNQPQHFGDGTRLSIL.

The chain combines TRBV20-1 with TRBJ2-5, with D possibly TRBD1 on 5 matching bases. Trimming removed 3 bases at V and 2 bases at J, with 10 bases between. The germline V gene encodes CDR1 DFQATT and CDR2 SNEGSKA (reference sequence). The CDR3 sequence is 13 residues long. The CDR3 sequence: CSARFPGQETQYF. The CDR3 nucleotides are TGCAGTGCTAGGTTCCCAGGGCAAGAGACCCAGTACTTC.

The V and J genes are TRBV12-3 or TRBV12-4 and TRBJ2-4; D possibly corresponds to TRBD1 (5 bases). Trimming pared 4 bases from V and 0 bases from J, leaving 16 bases between. The CDR3 is made up of 17 amino acids. The CDR3, as DNA: TGTGCCAGCAGTTCAGGGCCAAACTCTCTAGCCAAAAACATTCAGTACTTC. Translation: CASSSGPNSLAKNIQYF.

This clonotype appeared a few times. The chain combines TRBV12-3 or TRBV12-4 with TRBJ2-7, with 11 bases fitting TRBD2. The CDR3 covers 14 residues. V was pared by 7 bases and J by 7 bases, with 9 bases of the junction left unmatched. The CDR3 bases are TGTGCCAGCACCTTAGCGGGAGGGCCACGAGAGCAGTACTTC. Protein: CASTLAGGPREQYF.

The chain recombines TRBV11-3 with TRBJ2-7; perhaps TRBD2 as D (6 bases). Germline CDR1 reads SGHNT; CDR2 reads YENEEA. The CDR3 totals 15 residues. Trimming removed 7 bases from V and 1 base from J, with 17 bases in between. As DNA, the CDR3 is TGTGCCAGCAACAGAGGAGGGGCAGGGTCCTACGAGCAGTACTTC. Its translation is CASNRGGAGSYEQYF.

V usage is TRBV29-1 and J usage is TRBJ2-1, with 9 bases matching TRBD2. CDR1 is SQVTM, CDR2 ANQGSEA, per germline. The CDR3 runs to 17 residues. V was pared by 6 bases and J by 8 bases, with 20 bases of the junction left unmatched. CDR3 protein: CSVTDAFHSGSTDEQFF. DNA of the CDR3: TGCAGCGTCACCGATGCATTTCATAGCGGGAGTACGGATGAGCAGTTCTTC.